This TCR beta chain was recovered during a study of spatial heterogeneity in lung cancer. Study overall: A strong correlation was found between TCR transcript counts in tumor regions and a T cell module score derived from matched bulk RNA-seq. Study-wide results and limits: Alpha and beta chain coverage of tumor T cells was estimated at about 7% and 13%, respectively. Higher tumor mutation counts went along with higher counts of expanded intratumoral alpha and beta TCRs.

TCRdb redid the calling of the 5' RACE reads with MiXCR, one entry per CDR3 protein. Altogether 5,000 or so distinct CDR3 sequences are present, around 7.1% being singletons, with the ten largest covering over 15%. The time point here: sample taken at primary tumor resection. The donors were 65 to 85 patients with non-small cell lung cancer that was early-stage and untreated. In each case, whole RNA from tumor, nontumor lung or frozen PBMC was sequenced unsorted. V was cut by 4 bases and J by 0 bases, with 10 bases left in between. The CDR3 spans 14 residues. The germline V gene encodes CDR1 DFQATT and CDR2 SNEGSKA (reference sequence). Note on this clonotype: Its specificity is not known.

The source material was lung tumor tissue, sampled at surgery. This clonotype originated in a male donor with early-stage non-small cell lung cancer. The chain carries TRBV20-1 and TRBJ1-3; tentative D call: TRBD1 (6 bases). The CDR3: CSANDRSSGNTIYF. In DNA, the CDR3 is TGCAGTGCTAACGACAGGAGCTCTGGAAACACCATATATTTT.